This entry concerns a single TCR beta chain. Its antigen is currently unknown. V was shortened by 2 bases and J by 1 base, with 14 bases between the two germline ends. The CDR3 loop spans 16 amino acids. Germline V gene data show CDR1 as KGHSH and CDR2 as LQKENI. Treatment here: roughly 10-day PBMC culture with coronavirus spike peptide pools or control peptides (ViraFEST assay). Healthy vaccinees, negative for nucleocapsid antibodies before and after vaccination, had no earlier SARS-CoV-2 infection. Cultured CD4+ T cells had their DNA profiled by the Oncomine TCR Beta short-read assay. Genomic DNA was taken out of cultured CD4+ T cells by extraction. TCRdb reprocessed the PCR reads with MiXCR, giving one entry per CDR3 protein. This table has about 20,000 distinct CDR3 sequences, around 80% appearing once. The source of the sample is a study of vaccination and CD4 T cells after COVID-19. General study findings and limits: Convalescent patient numbers were relatively low, with no early post-infection timepoints.

The rearrangement links TRBV18 to TRBJ2-5; possible D gene TRBD1, 6 bases. The receptor comes from a human donor who received a COVID-19 vaccine. The sequencing here drew on CD4+ T cells from blood, cultured in vitro, taken after SARS-CoV-2 vaccination. The CDR3 bases are TGTGCCAGCTCACCAAAGGACAGTAGTTTCCAAGAGACCCAGTACTTC. As protein: CASSPKDSSFQETQYF.